This T cell receptor beta chain emerged from a study of T cell responses to AZD1222 COVID-19 vaccine. Notes on the study in general: The peak T cell response came first, and repertoires were sampled only after it.

About this clone: The antigen remains unidentified.

The repertoire was sequenced with immunoSEQ multiplex PCR; TCRdb's copy has only in-frame clones and lacks some. The sample lists some 97,000 clones; approximately 87% were seen once. The TCR comes from an adult in good health. Sequenced here: peripheral blood, sampled on day 0 of AZD1222 vaccination.

The CDR3 DNA is TGTGCCAGCAGCTTAAGCTCAAAATCACCCCTCCACTTT. Its translation: CASSLSSKSPLHF. The V and J genes are TRBV7-3 and TRBJ1-6; no clear D. The germline gives CDR1 SGHTA, CDR2 FQGTGA. Trimming stripped 1 base from V and 10 bases from J, with 8 bases between. This CDR3 is built from 13 residues.